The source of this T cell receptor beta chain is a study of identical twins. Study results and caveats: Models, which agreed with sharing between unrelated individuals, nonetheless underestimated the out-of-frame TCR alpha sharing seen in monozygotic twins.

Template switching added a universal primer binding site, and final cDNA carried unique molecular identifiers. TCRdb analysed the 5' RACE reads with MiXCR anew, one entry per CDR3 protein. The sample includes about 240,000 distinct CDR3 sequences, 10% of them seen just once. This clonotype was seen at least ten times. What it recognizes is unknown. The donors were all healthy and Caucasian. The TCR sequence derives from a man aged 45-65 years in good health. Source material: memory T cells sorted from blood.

Here the CDR3 reads CASSLAERTEAFF. Written as DNA, the CDR3 is TGTGCCAGCAGCTTAGCAGAGCGCACTGAAGCTTTCTTT. The J gene is TRBJ1-1, the V gene TRBV11-2, with unresolved D. Trimming stripped 1 base from V and 4 bases from J, with 7 bases between. Germline lookup yields CDR1 SGHAT and CDR2 FQNNGV. The CDR3 length is 13 residues.